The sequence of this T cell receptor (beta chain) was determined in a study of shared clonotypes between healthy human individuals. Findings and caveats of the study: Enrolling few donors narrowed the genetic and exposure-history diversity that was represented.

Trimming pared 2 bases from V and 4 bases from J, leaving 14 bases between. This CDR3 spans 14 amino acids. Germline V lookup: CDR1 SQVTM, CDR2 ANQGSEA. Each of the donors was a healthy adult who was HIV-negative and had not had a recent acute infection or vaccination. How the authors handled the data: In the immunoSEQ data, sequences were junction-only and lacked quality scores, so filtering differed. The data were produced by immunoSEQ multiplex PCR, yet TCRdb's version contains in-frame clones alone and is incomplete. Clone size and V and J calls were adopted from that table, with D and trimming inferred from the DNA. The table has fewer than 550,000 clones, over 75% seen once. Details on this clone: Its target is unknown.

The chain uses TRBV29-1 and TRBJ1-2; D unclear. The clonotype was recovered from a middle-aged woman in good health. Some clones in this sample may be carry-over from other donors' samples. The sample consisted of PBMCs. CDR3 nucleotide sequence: TGCAGCGTTGAAAAGGAGCCAGAATTCTATGGCTACACCTTC. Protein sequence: CSVEKEPEFYGYTF.